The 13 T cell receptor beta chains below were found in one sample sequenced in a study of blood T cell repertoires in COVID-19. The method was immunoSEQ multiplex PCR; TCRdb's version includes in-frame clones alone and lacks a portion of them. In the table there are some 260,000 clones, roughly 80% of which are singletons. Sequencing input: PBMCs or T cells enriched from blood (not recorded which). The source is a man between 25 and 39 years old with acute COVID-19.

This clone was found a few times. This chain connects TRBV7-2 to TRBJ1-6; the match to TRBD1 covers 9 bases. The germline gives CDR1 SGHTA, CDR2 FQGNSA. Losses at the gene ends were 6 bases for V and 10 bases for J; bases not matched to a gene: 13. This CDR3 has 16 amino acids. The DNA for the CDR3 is TGTGCCAGCAGGTCGATACAGGGGGCTTTTGGATCACCCCTCCACTTT. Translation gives CASRSIQGAFGSPLHF.

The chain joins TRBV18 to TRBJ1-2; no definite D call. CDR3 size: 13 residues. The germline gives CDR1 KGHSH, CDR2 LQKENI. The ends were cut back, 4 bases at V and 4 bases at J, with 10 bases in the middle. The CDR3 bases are TGTGCCAGCTCACTTTCGTCGAGCTATGGCTACACCTTC. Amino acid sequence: CASSLSSSYGYTF.

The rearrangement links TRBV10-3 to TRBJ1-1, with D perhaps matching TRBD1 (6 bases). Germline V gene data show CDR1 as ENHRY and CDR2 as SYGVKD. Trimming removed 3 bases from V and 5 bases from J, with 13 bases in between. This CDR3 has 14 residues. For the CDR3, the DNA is TGTGCCATCAGTGAACGGGACACCAGAACTGAAGCTTTCTTT. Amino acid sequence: CAISERDTRTEAFF.

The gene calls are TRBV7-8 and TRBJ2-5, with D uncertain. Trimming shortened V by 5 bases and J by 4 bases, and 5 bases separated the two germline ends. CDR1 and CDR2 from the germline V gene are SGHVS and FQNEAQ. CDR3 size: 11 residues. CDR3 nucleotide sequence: TGTGCCAGCAGCCCTAGAGAGACCCAGTACTTC. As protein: CASSPRETQYF.

CDR3 sequence (DNA): TGTGCCAGCAGTGAAGGGACAGGCCTAAACTATGGCTACACCTTC. Protein: CASSEGTGLNYGYTF. The V call is TRBV25-1, the J call TRBJ1-2, with 8 bases matching TRBD1. The germline CDR1 and CDR2 sequences are MGHDK and SYGVNS. V dropped 2 bases and J dropped 2; count of bases not matched to a gene: 4. This CDR3 comprises 15 residues.

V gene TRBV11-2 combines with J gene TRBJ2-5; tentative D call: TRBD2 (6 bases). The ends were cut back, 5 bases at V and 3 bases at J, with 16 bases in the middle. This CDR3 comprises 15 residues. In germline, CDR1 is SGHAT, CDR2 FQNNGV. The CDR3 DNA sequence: TGTGCCAGCAGCCCCCCCCCGGGAGTTAAAGAGACCCAGTACTTC. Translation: CASSPPPGVKETQYF.

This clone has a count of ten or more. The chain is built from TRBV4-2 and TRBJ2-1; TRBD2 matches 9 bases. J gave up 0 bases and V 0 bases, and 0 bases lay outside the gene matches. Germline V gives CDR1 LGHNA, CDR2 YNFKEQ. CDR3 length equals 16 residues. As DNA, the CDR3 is TGTGCCAGCAGCCAAGATAGCGGGAGCTCCTACAATGAGCAGTTCTTC. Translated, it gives CASSQDSGSSYNEQFF.

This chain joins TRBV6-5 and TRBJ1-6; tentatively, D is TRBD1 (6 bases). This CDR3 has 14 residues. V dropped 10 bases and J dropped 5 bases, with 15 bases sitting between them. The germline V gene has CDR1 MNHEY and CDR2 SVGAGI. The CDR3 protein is CATGTGNDNSPLHF. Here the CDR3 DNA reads TGTGCCACCGGCACAGGGAACGATAATTCACCCCTCCACTTT.

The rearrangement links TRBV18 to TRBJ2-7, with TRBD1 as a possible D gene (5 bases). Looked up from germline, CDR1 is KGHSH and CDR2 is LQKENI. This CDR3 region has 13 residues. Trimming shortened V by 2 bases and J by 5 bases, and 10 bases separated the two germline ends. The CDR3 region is CASSPIQGDEQYV. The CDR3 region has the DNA TGTGCCAGCTCACCAATCCAGGGTGACGAGCAGTACGTC.

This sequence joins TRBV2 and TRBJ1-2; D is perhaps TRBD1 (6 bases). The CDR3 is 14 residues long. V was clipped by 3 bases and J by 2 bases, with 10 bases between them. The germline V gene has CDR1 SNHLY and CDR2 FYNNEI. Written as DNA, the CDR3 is TGTGCCAGCAGTGACAGGGGTTCGAACTATGGCTACACCTTC. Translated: CASSDRGSNYGYTF.

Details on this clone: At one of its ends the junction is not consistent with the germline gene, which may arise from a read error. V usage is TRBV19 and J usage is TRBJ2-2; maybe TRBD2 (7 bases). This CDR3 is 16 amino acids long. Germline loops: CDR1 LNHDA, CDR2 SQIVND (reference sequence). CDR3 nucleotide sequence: TGTGCCCGTAGTCGGCGCGGGGGCCGGGGGGCCGGGGAGCTGTTTTTT. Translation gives CARSRRGGRGAGELFF.

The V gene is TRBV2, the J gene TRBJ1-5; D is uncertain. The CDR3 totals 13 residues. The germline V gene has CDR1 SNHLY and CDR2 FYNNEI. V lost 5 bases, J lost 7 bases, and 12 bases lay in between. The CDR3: CASSPTGRQPQHF. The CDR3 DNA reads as TGTGCCAGCAGTCCCACGGGGAGGCAGCCCCAGCATTTT.

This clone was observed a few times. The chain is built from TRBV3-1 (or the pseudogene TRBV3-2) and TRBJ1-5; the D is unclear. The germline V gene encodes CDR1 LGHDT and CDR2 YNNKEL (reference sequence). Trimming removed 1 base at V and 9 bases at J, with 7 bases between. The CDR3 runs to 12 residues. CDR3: CASSQGEGPQHF. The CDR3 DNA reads TGTGCCAGCAGCCAAGGCGAGGGGCCCCAGCATTTT.